This TCR beta chain was observed in a study of OX40 agonist ivuxolimab in advanced cancers. A history of autoimmune disease or systemic immunosuppression excluded patients. The table came from immunoSEQ multiplex PCR; TCRdb's copy has only in-frame clones and leaves some out. Here the sample spans tens of thousands of clones, about nine tenths being singletons. The sequencing here drew on CD4+ or CD8+ T cells sorted from blood, taken in a trial of the OX40 agonist ivuxolimab. The sequence derives from an adult with an advanced solid tumor such as melanoma, head and neck, liver or kidney cancer.

The CDR3 here is CASSPETGYTEAFF. DNA for the CDR3: TGTGCCAGCTCACCCGAGACAGGTTACACTGAAGCTTTCTTT. The chain joins TRBV18 to TRBJ1-1; possibly TRBD1 for D (6 bases). V was cut by 3 bases and J by 3 bases, with 11 bases left in between. Germline values: CDR1 KGHSH, CDR2 LQKENI. The CDR3 spans 14 residues. The full variable domain, in which reference TRBV18 and TRBJ1-1 provide the parts outside the CDR3, is NAGVMQNPRHLVRRRGQEARLRCSPMKGHSHVYWYRQLPEEGLKFMVYLQKENIIDESGMPKERFSAEFPKEGPSILRIQQVVRGDSAAYFCASSPETGYTEAFFGQGTRLTVV.